This T cell receptor beta chain stems from a study of a mutant IDH1 vaccine in newly diagnosed glioma. This sample's time point: week 5, during vaccination. Every single dose of the vaccine, 300 ug of mutant IDH1 20-mer peptide, came with topical imiquimod. In this sample, this clone turned up a few times. Antigen specificity is unknown. Trimming cost V 0 bases and J 0 bases, with 7 bases left between them. Germline V gene sequence: CDR1 SGDLS, CDR2 YYNGEE. CDR3 length: 16 amino acids. Here immunoSEQ multiplex PCR was the method, and the copy in TCRdb shows in-frame clones only, minus some. Among about 51,000 clones, around 80% were seen once, and the ten largest hold 5.2%.

Sequencing was performed on PBMCs, taken from a glioma patient whose treatment included an IDH1 peptide vaccine. This clonotype originated in a man aged 50 to 60 with glioma. The rearrangement links TRBV9 to TRBJ2-6, with no clear D. This CDR3 reads CASSVGWGSGANVLTF. CDR3 DNA sequence: TGTGCCAGCAGCGTAGGGTGGGGCTCTGGGGCCAACGTCCTGACTTTC.